This TCR beta chain originates from a study of regulatory T cells in long-lasting Graves disease (dated by TCRdb to the early 2020s). The study in broad terms: Patients with newly diagnosed Graves' disease had been on antithyroid drugs for under 3 months. A total of roughly 35 samples were covered by TCR sequencing, comprising some 13 persistent and approximately 20 newly diagnosed Graves' disease patients. Persistent Graves' disease patients were compared with newly diagnosed Graves' disease patients by peripheral blood TCR sequencing and RNA sequencing. The study took place in China and was registered as a clinical trial.

Library preparation employed multiplex PCR. Sequencing was performed on an Illumina HiSeq 4000. iRepertoire HTBI primers and Arm-PCR amplification of CDR3 regions were used to construct TCR beta libraries. PCR products were gel purified before sequencing. As for how the authors treated the data: Gene usage analysis of CDR3 amino acid clonotypes used the approximately 56 TRBV and 14 to 15 TRBJ segments found across samples. Filtered high-quality paired reads were merged into contigs using COPE and FqMerger. BLAST was used to align contigs to IMGT TRBV, TRBD and TRBJ reference genes, and CDR3 was defined according to IMGT. Any clonotype with a frequency above 0.1% was classified as a highly expanded clone. Shannon entropy was used to measure repertoire diversity, and the Gini coefficient was used to measure V-J evenness. Public clonotypes were defined as clonotypes shared by more than one individual. TCRdb applied fastp at Q25 and MiXCR to the public reads, then kept only in-frame beta chains. Rows merge per CDR3 protein into single entries with the most common DNA and genes. TCRdb's processing, not the authors', yielded these V and J calls. This sample comprises 530,000 or so distinct CDR3 sequences, roughly 15% of them detected only once. The top ten hold around 12% of the sample.

Interpreted using the paper, the time point label stands for: newly diagnosed GD, antithyroid drugs for less than 3 months. For both TCR sequencing and RNA sequencing, RNA was extracted from PBMCs in TRIzol. Graves' disease was diagnosed according to American Thyroid Association guidelines. Recruitment of patients was carried out at an endocrinology department in Xi'an, China. Each patient gave approximately 8.8 milliliters of peripheral blood, collected in an EDTA anticoagulant tube. PBMCs were isolated by Ficoll Paque Plus density gradient separation without further T cell sorting. An Agilent 2100 Bioanalyzer and agarose gel were used to check RNA quality, and a NanoDrop 2000 was used to measure RNA concentration. Here is what the overall study found, with its caveats: The study examined only peripheral blood because the primary lesion, thyroid tissue, could not be accessed. The small sample size was acknowledged by the authors as a limitation that may reduce accuracy. Sequencing and analysis were limited to the TCR beta chain. TRBV28, TRBJ1-2 and TRBJ2-5 were preferentially used in persistent disease, while TRBV20-1 and TRBJ2-1 were favored in newly diagnosed disease. Persistent patients shared more public clonotypes among themselves (under 3,000) than newly diagnosed patients did (approximately 970). Lower TCR Shannon entropy and fewer highly expanded clones were observed in persistent Graves' disease patients than in newly diagnosed patients, which suggested clonal expansion.

Worth noting for this clonotype: Its antigen is unknown. No base quality values were provided; no much bigger clone lies one nucleotide off.

The V and J ends are trimmed by 7 bases and 0 bases, leaving 13 bases between them. CDR1 and CDR2 are read off the germline V gene (reference sequence) as DFQATT and SNEGSKA. The CDR3 spans 13 residues, from the cysteine through the phenylalanine. Only the CDR3 region is kept as DNA, spanning 39 bases read in frame from base 1. This same sample was also part of a study on T cells in Graves' hyperthyroidism and ophthalmopathy. The second study also describes: Graves' hyperthyroidism was defined as stable when no progression to ophthalmopathy occurred over 18 months of follow-up. Hyperthyroidism patients were newly diagnosed, had a disease duration of under 2 months, and were aged 18 to 65 years. Patients with uncontrolled infections, other autoimmune diseases, pregnancy or lactation were excluded. Diagnoses were established on the basis of clinical symptoms, serum thyroxine and TRAb, thyroid ultrasound, and orbital computed tomography. The TCR CDR3 was subjected to a first round of RT-PCR using the HTBI primer set and the Qiagen OneStep RT-PCR kit. Most expanded thyroid clonotypes (frequency above 0.001) were also detected in blood, suggesting blood repertoires may reflect thyroid immune responses. A model built on a 13 V-J signature distinguished ophthalmopathy from stable hyperthyroidism, reaching over 85% sensitivity and around 82% specificity in cross-validation and 80%/75% in testing. During validation, the model predicted progression to ophthalmopathy a median of approximately 7 months ahead of onset, with more than 55% sensitivity and around 73% specificity. To identify distinguishing TCR V-J signatures, a discovery cohort of about a hundred patients was used, comprising 43 with Graves' ophthalmopathy and around 60 with stable Graves' hyperthyroidism. Prospective prediction of ophthalmopathy was tested in an independent validation cohort consisting of under 20 hyperthyroidism patients and approximately 16 patients who later progressed to ophthalmopathy. The 85 to 100 discovery patients were divided at random into training and test sets in a 7:3 ratio. In more than 5 Graves' hyperthyroidism patients, the study also compared T-cell repertoires from thyroid tissue with T-cell repertoires from blood. After sampling, hyperthyroidism patients received methimazole starting at 30 mg daily, and ophthalmopathy patients received high-dose intravenous methylprednisolone. A second multiplex PCR round built the libraries, followed by size selection and purification. Libraries were sequenced paired-end with 100 bp reads on an Illumina HiSeq2000. SOAPnuke was used to process the raw data, throwing out any read that contained adapters or uncalled bases, had a mean Phred below 15, or lacked an exact constant-primer or identifier match. COPE v1.2.5 was used to merge high-quality paired reads, and clonotypes were defined as unique nucleotide sequences. Clonotypes were aligned to IMGT TRBV, TRBD and TRBJ reference segments using MiTCR v1.1. The analysis was restricted to V-J combinations with a frequency above 0.0001, which together covered just over 99% of the repertoires. The TCS score was defined as F50 (clonal expansion) divided by E x V (chaos), with BLOSUM62-based TCRdist calculated between CDR3 peptides within each V-J. Welch's t-statistics and random forest reduced around 510 V-J features to fewer than 15, which were used in a naive Bayes classifier (R e1071). No statistical method was used to fix the sample size in advance, and group allocation was not hidden from the investigators. TCR Vbeta CDR3 sequencing of 140 or so peripheral blood samples (over 40 ophthalmopathy, about 80 hyperthyroidism and approximately 17 progressor patients) is reported in the paper.

The TCR was taken from a man aged 18 to 30 with Graves disease. Donor details come from another sample of the same person, matched by shared clones. Rearrangement joined TRBV20-1 to TRBJ2-7; the D segment could be TRBD2, given 5 matching bases. This material consisted of peripheral blood mononuclear cells (PBMCs), taken at new diagnosis, from a patient treated with antithyroid drugs. The bases read TGCAGTGTCAGTAGAGGGCCCTCCTACGAGCAGTACTTC. The translation is CSVSRGPSYEQYF.